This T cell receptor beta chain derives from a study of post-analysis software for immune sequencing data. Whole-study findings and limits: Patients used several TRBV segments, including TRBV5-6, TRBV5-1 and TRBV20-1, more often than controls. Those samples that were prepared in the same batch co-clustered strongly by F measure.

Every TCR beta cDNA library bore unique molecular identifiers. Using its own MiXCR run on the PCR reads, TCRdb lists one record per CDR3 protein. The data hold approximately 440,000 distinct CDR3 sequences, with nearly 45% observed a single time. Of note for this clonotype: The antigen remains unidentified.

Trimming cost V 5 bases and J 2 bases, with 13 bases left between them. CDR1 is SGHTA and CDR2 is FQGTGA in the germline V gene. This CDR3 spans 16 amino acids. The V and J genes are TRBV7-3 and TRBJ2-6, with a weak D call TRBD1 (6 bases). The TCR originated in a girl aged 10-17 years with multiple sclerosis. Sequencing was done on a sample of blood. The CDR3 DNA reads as TGTGCCAGCAGCCCCCGGACAGACCCTGGGGCCAACGTCCTGACTTTC. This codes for CASSPRTDPGANVLTF.